This entry lists 32 T cell receptor beta chains sequenced from one sample in a study of blood T cell repertoires in COVID-19. Some clones are missing from TCRdb's copy, which holds only in-frame ones; the method was immunoSEQ multiplex PCR. The repertoire consists of over 150,000 clones, with around 82% occurring once and the leading ten covering 0.63%. Sequences were obtained from peripheral blood. These receptors all come from a man in his 60s with COVID-19, enrolled during active disease.

The V gene is TRBV19, the J gene TRBJ2-1, with 9 bases identical to TRBD1. The CDR3 is 17 residues long. Germline V gene data show CDR1 as LNHDA and CDR2 as SQIVND (reference sequence). V was pared by 3 bases and J by 3 bases, with 9 bases of the junction left unmatched. The CDR3 nucleotides are TGTGCCAGTAGTATTGGGACAGGGCAGCCCATCTACAATGAGCAGTTCTTC. Translating it yields CASSIGTGQPIYNEQFF.

J is TRBJ2-7 and V is TRBV2; the D gene is possibly TRBD1 (5 bases). The CDR3 contains 13 residues. The germline CDR1 and CDR2 sequences are SNHLY and FYNNEI. The ends were cut back, 3 bases at V and 5 bases at J, with 11 bases in the middle. The DNA of the CDR3 is TGTGCCAGCAGTGACAGGGTTCTGGACGAGCAGTACTTC. Amino acid sequence: CASSDRVLDEQYF. Variable domain in full (rest from reference TRBV2 and TRBJ2-7): EPEVTQTPSHQVTQMGQEVILRCVPISNHLYFYWYRQILGQKVEFLVSFYNNEISEKSEIFDDQFSVERPDGSNFTLKIRSTKLEDSAMYFCASSDRVLDEQYFGPGTRLTVT.

CDR3 region: CASSLTGMMETQYF. CDR3 bases: TGTGCCAGCAGCTTAACAGGGATGATGGAGACCCAGTACTTC. J is TRBJ2-5 and V is TRBV7-2, with a possible D match to TRBD1 (6 bases). Germline lookup yields CDR1 SGHTA and CDR2 FQGNSA. Trimming stripped 2 bases from V and 5 bases from J, with 12 bases between. The CDR3 extends over 14 amino acids.

The V call is TRBV12-3 or TRBV12-4, the J call TRBJ2-7; the D is unclear. The V end lost 1 base, the J end lost 5 bases, and 9 bases lay between the germline ends. The CDR3 length is 13 residues. This CDR3 reads CASSLGNRDEQYF. In DNA form, the CDR3 reads TGTGCCAGCAGTTTAGGCAACCGCGACGAGCAGTACTTC.

The chain uses TRBV28 and TRBJ1-4; 8 positions agree with TRBD1. The ends lost 10 bases at V and 7 bases at J; junction bases unmatched: 8. The CDR3 is 13 residues long. Germline V gene sequence: CDR1 MDHEN, CDR2 SYDVKM. The chain's CDR3 is CATAGGLREKLFF. The CDR3 coding sequence is TGTGCCACCGCAGGGGGCTTGCGTGAAAAACTGTTTTTT.

The chain carries TRBV4-3 and TRBJ1-4; TRBD1 agrees at 9 bases. Germline-derived CDR1 and CDR2 are LGHNA and YSLEER. The CDR3 covers 16 residues. Trimming at V came to 1 base and at J to 2 bases, leaving 2 bases not matched to a gene. For the CDR3, the DNA is TGCGCCAGCAGCCAAGGGGGACAGGGTACTAATGAAAAACTGTTTTTT. Translation gives CASSQGGQGTNEKLFF.

The chain joins TRBV18 to TRBJ2-5, with TRBD2 matching over 12 bases. Germline V gene sequence: CDR1 KGHSH, CDR2 LQKENI. V was pared by 2 bases and J by 4 bases, with 5 bases of the junction left unmatched. This CDR3 has 16 amino acids. The CDR3 sequence is CASSPEGLAGGETQYF. The CDR3 DNA sequence: TGTGCCAGCTCACCAGAGGGACTAGCGGGTGGAGAGACCCAGTACTTC.

This rearrangement joins TRBV11-2 to TRBJ2-1; D remains unclear. The CDR3 covers 12 residues. Trimming shortened V by 0 bases and J by 12 bases, and 9 bases separated the two germline ends. Germline CDR1 SGHAT, CDR2 FQNNGV. The CDR3 spells CASSLDQSGQFF. CDR3 bases: TGTGCCAGCAGCTTAGATCAGTCGGGGCAGTTCTTC.

This clone appeared once. This rearrangement joins TRBV7-9 to TRBJ1-2, with D unresolved. CDR1 SEHNR and CDR2 FQNEAQ come from the germline V gene (reference sequence). There are 12 residues in the CDR3. V was cut by 2 bases and J by 8 bases, with 9 bases left in between. The CDR3 reads CASSLWLSGYTF. CDR3 DNA: TGTGCCAGCAGCTTATGGCTCTCGGGCTACACCTTC. Using reference TRBV7-9 and TRBJ1-2 for the parts outside the CDR3, the full variable domain is DTGVSQNPRHKITKRGQNVTFRCDPISEHNRLYWYRQTLGQGPEFLTYFQNEAQLEKSRLLSDRFSAERPKGSFSTLEIQRTEQGDSAMYLCASSLWLSGYTFGSGTRLTVV.

The chain couples TRBV4-1 to TRBJ2-1, with 11 nucleotides matching TRBD2. Germline lookup yields CDR1 MGHRA and CDR2 YSYEKL. This CDR3 spans 15 amino acids. V was clipped by 1 base and J by 7 bases; unmatched bases: 3. This chain's CDR3 is CASSQGRLAGNEQFF. The CDR3, as DNA: TGCGCCAGCAGCCAAGGAAGACTAGCGGGGAATGAGCAGTTCTTC.

This sequence joins TRBV7-9 and TRBJ2-7; 11 nucleotides line up with TRBD2. The ends lost 5 bases at V and 5 bases at J; junction bases unmatched: 8. Germline V gives CDR1 SEHNR, CDR2 FQNEAQ (reference sequence). This CDR3 is 15 amino acids long. The chain's CDR3 is CASSDSGRDVDEQYF. In DNA, the CDR3 is TGTGCCAGCAGCGATAGCGGGAGGGACGTCGACGAGCAGTACTTC.

The chain has TRBV20-1 and TRBJ1-4; D call uncertain. Germline lookup yields CDR1 DFQATT and CDR2 SNEGSKA (reference sequence). V gave up 3 bases and J gave up 1 base, with 9 bases separating them. The CDR3 spans 14 residues. Here the CDR3 reads CSASWALTNEKLFF. Written as DNA, the CDR3 is TGCAGTGCTAGTTGGGCCTTAACTAATGAAAAACTGTTTTTT.

The V and J genes are TRBV19 and TRBJ2-5; the D gene is possibly TRBD2 (5 bases). Per the germline V gene, CDR1 is LNHDA and CDR2 is SQIVND (reference sequence). V lost 1 base to trimming and J lost 1 base, with 7 bases between them. The CDR3 is 14 amino acids. The CDR3 reads CASSIGGFQETQYF. The CDR3 DNA reads TGTGCCAGTAGTATAGGAGGGTTCCAAGAGACCCAGTACTTC.

J is TRBJ1-6 and V is TRBV6-5; 7 bases map to TRBD1. Germline CDR1 reads MNHEY; CDR2 reads SVGAGI. The CDR3 is 14 residues long. J gave up 10 bases and V 2 bases, and 5 bases lay outside the gene matches. The CDR3 nucleotides read TGTGCCAGCAGTTACGACAGGGTGGGATCACCCCTCCACTTT. This codes for CASSYDRVGSPLHF.

The rearrangement joins TRBV19 to TRBJ1-1, with a tentative D call TRBD1 (5 bases). The germline V gene encodes CDR1 LNHDA and CDR2 SQIVND (reference sequence). Trimming pared 5 bases from V and 4 bases from J, leaving 17 bases between. The CDR3 consists of 15 residues. DNA for the CDR3: TGTGCCAGTAGTTGGAGGGGCTCCGGGGGCACTGAAGCTTTCTTT. Encoded protein: CASSWRGSGGTEAFF.

The rearrangement uses TRBV2 and TRBJ1-1, with 11 bases fitting TRBD1. This CDR3 contains 14 residues. Germline CDR1 SNHLY, CDR2 FYNNEI. With V trimmed by 6 bases and J by 5 bases, 5 bases remained unmatched. CDR3 protein: CASSGQGARTEAFF. The CDR3 bases are TGTGCCAGCAGCGGACAGGGGGCGCGAACTGAAGCTTTCTTT. Based on the CDR3 plus reference TRBV2 and TRBJ1-1, the full variable domain is EPEVTQTPSHQVTQMGQEVILRCVPISNHLYFYWYRQILGQKVEFLVSFYNNEISEKSEIFDDQFSVERPDGSNFTLKIRSTKLEDSAMYFCASSGQGARTEAFFGQGTRLTVV.

The chain has TRBV19 and TRBJ1-1, with D perhaps matching TRBD1 (5 bases). Germline values: CDR1 LNHDA, CDR2 SQIVND (reference sequence). Trimming stripped 3 bases from V and 3 bases from J, with 8 bases between. This CDR3 spans 13 amino acids. CDR3 amino acids: CASSIKGHTEAFF. The CDR3 coding sequence is TGTGCCAGTAGTATTAAGGGGCACACTGAAGCTTTCTTT.

This chain links TRBV6-5 with TRBJ2-5, with D possibly matching TRBD2 (6 bases). Trimming shortened V by 0 bases and J by 4 bases, and 9 bases separated the two germline ends. The CDR3 has 14 residues. Germline-derived CDR1 and CDR2 are MNHEY and SVGAGI. CDR3 nucleotide sequence: TGTGCCAGCAGTTACTCCGGGACTCGAGAGACCCAGTACTTC. It codes for CASSYSGTRETQYF.

This clone was observed a few times. V usage is TRBV7-3 and J usage is TRBJ2-7; 11 bases map to TRBD1. The CDR3 length is 14 residues. From germline, CDR1 is SGHTA and CDR2 FQGTGA. J lost 2 bases, V lost 3 bases, and 0 bases had no gene match. The CDR3 is CASSLDRGPYEQYF. In DNA form, the CDR3 reads TGTGCCAGCAGCTTGGACAGGGGGCCCTACGAGCAGTACTTC.

J is TRBJ2-3 and V is TRBV4-2; 7 bases line up with TRBD2. Germline-derived CDR1 and CDR2 are LGHNA and YNFKEQ. This CDR3 is 15 amino acids long. J was trimmed by 1 base and V by 2 bases; bases with no gene match: 3. CDR3 sequence: CASSQPAGRTDTQYF. The DNA for the CDR3 is TGTGCCAGCAGCCAACCAGCGGGGCGCACAGATACGCAGTATTTT.

The chain links TRBV9 to TRBJ1-1; D might be TRBD1 (6 bases). The CDR3 is 14 residues long. Germline V gene data show CDR1 as SGDLS and CDR2 as YYNGEE. Trimming shortened V by 3 bases and J by 0 bases, and 9 bases separated the two germline ends. In DNA form, the CDR3 reads TGTGCCAGCAGCGGGACAGAGATGAACACTGAAGCTTTCTTT. Translated, it gives CASSGTEMNTEAFF.

The rearrangement joins TRBV29-1 to TRBJ2-7; 8 bases are shared with TRBD2. The germline CDR1 and CDR2 sequences are SQVTM and ANQGSEA. V shed 6 bases, J shed 9 bases, and the junction held 13 bases outside the gene matches. The CDR3 length is 13 residues. The CDR3 DNA follows: TGCAGCGTGAGTGGGGACGGGAGGGATGGGCAGTACTTC. Translation: CSVSGDGRDGQYF.

The chain uses TRBV10-3 and TRBJ1-6; tentative D call: TRBD1 (5 bases). Germline loops: CDR1 ENHRY, CDR2 SYGVKD. The CDR3 extends over 13 amino acids. The germline V and J ends were trimmed by 6 bases and 5 bases, with 8 bases remaining between them. Here the CDR3 reads CAIRGTDNSPLHF. CDR3 DNA sequence: TGTGCCATCAGAGGGACTGATAATTCACCCCTCCACTTT.

The chain uses TRBV24-1 and TRBJ2-1, with 8 nucleotides matching TRBD1. Trimming cost V 4 bases and J 0 bases; bases outside gene matches: 13. The CDR3 has 19 amino acids. Germline assignment: CDR1 KGHDR and CDR2 SFDVKD. The CDR3 loop reads CATSDPDVNRGSSYNEQFF. CDR3 bases: TGTGCCACCAGTGACCCGGACGTTAACAGGGGGAGCTCCTACAATGAGCAGTTCTTC.

In this sample, this clone turned up once. This chain connects TRBV29-1 to TRBJ1-1; D is unclear. Per the germline V gene, CDR1 is SQVTM and CDR2 is ANQGSEA. The V and J ends lost 6 bases and 0 bases respectively, with 8 bases between them. There are 12 residues in the CDR3. The CDR3 coding sequence is TGCAGCGTGAAGGGAGTGAACACTGAAGCTTTCTTT. Translated: CSVKGVNTEAFF.

The genes are TRBV25-1 and TRBJ1-1; D not certain. The CDR3 extends over 14 amino acids. Per germline, CDR1 MGHDK and CDR2 SYGVNS. The V end was cut by 6 bases, the J end by 1 base, with 12 bases between. The CDR3 sequence is CASSRSFGNTEAFF. The DNA for the CDR3 is TGTGCCAGCAGCCGATCTTTCGGGAACACTGAAGCTTTCTTT.

V is TRBV4-3 and J is TRBJ2-7, with a tentative D call TRBD1 (5 bases). This CDR3 is 17 amino acids long. The ends were cut back, 4 bases at V and 4 bases at J, with 23 bases in the middle. Germline lookup yields CDR1 LGHNA and CDR2 YSLEER. The CDR3 DNA follows: TGCGCCAGCAGCCTTTACCAGAGCCAGGGCTCTCGTTACGAGCAGTACTTC. Translating gives CASSLYQSQGSRYEQYF.

The chain couples TRBV9 to TRBJ2-3; D is undetermined. V was clipped by 1 base and J by 2 bases, with 8 bases between them. Germline V gives CDR1 SGDLS, CDR2 YYNGEE. The CDR3 runs to 14 residues. The chain's CDR3 is CASSVSGTTDTQYF. As DNA, the CDR3 is TGTGCCAGCAGCGTATCAGGCACCACAGATACGCAGTATTTT.

The chain couples TRBV5-1 to TRBJ2-7; TRBD1 might be the D (6 bases). The V end was cut by 0 bases, the J end by 3 bases, with 7 bases between. The germline V gene has CDR1 SGHRS and CDR2 YFSETQ. The CDR3 covers 13 residues. CDR3 coding DNA: TGCGCCAGCAGCTTGGAAGGGGGCTACGAGCAGTACTTC. Translation gives CASSLEGGYEQYF.

The chain combines TRBV7-2 with TRBJ1-3; unclear D gene. The V gene's germline CDR1 is SGHTA and CDR2 FQGNSA. The V gene lost 0 bases and the J gene lost 0 bases, with 9 bases spanning the gap. The CDR3 length is 16 residues. The DNA for the CDR3 is TGTGCCAGCAGCTTAGCCGACATGTACTCTGGAAACACCATATATTTT. Amino acids: CASSLADMYSGNTIYF.

The rearrangement uses TRBV7-2 and TRBJ1-1; 7 nucleotides agree with TRBD1. The germline V gene encodes CDR1 SGHTA and CDR2 FQGNSA. This CDR3 is 14 amino acids long. V was clipped by 1 base and J by 4 bases; unmatched bases: 3. The CDR3 region is CASSLGGQSTEAFF. DNA of the CDR3: TGTGCCAGCAGCTTAGGGGGACAGTCCACTGAAGCTTTCTTT.

J is TRBJ1-4 and V is TRBV11-2; D remains unclear. The germline CDR1 and CDR2 sequences are SGHAT and FQNNGV. V lost 1 base, J lost 9 bases, and 6 bases lay in between. The CDR3 totals 12 residues. The chain's CDR3 is CASSLATQKLFF. CDR3 DNA: TGTGCCAGCAGCTTAGCTACCCAAAAACTGTTTTTT.